This TCR beta chain derives from a study of spatial heterogeneity in lung cancer. Study-level results: Blood contained ubiquitous expanded tumor TCRs more at resection than at follow-up.

Trimming shortened V by 1 base and J by 4 bases, and 22 bases separated the two germline ends. The CDR3 sequence is 17 residues long. The germline V gene encodes CDR1 DFQATT and CDR2 SNEGSKA (reference sequence). Noted time point: sample taken at primary tumor resection. Samples came from 70 to 80 TRACERx patients with untreated early-stage lung cancer. Whole RNA obtained from tumor, nontumor lung or frozen PBMC underwent sequencing without sorting. In this sample, this clonotype turned up many times. The antigen remains undetermined. Carried by each TCR cDNA molecule was a unique molecular identifier. One entry per CDR3 protein, called by TCRdb with MiXCR from the 5' RACE reads. The profile shows 20,000 or so distinct CDR3 sequences, 3.3% of them singletons.

The specimen was PBMCs, collected at surgery. The sequence was collected from a female donor with early-stage non-small cell lung cancer. The rearrangement joins TRBV20-1 to TRBJ1-2, with a possible D match to TRBD1 (6 bases). CDR3 protein: CSARVLGRGPGGYGYTF. CDR3 sequence (DNA): TGCAGTGCTAGAGTCCTTGGCAGGGGCCCCGGAGGCTATGGCTACACCTTC.